This TCR beta chain was profiled in a study of breast tumors, draining lymph nodes, adjacent tissues. General observations from the study: Data fit most tumor T cells coming from lymph node, expanding in tumor. Tumors had less TCR diversity than lymph nodes, more than nontumor tissue. Tumor and nontumor repertoires were significantly more similar in luminal-like than in basal-like breast cancer.

This clonotype has a count of ten or more. Its antigen is still unknown. TCRdb re-analysed the multiplex PCR reads in MiXCR, keeping a single row per CDR3 protein. The sample holds fewer than 300,000 distinct CDR3 sequences, approximately 29% seen once. The lymph nodes were axillary draining lymph nodes from breast cancer patients. Germline V gene data show CDR1 as LNHDA and CDR2 as SQIVND (reference sequence). Trimming at V came to 5 bases and at J to 5 bases, leaving 11 bases not matched to a gene. CDR3 size: 16 residues. The material sequenced was axillary lymph node tissue. V usage is TRBV19 and J usage is TRBJ2-2, with 7 bases lining up with TRBD2. The receptor was isolated from a female donor with breast cancer. Some clones in this sample may be carry-over from other donors' samples. The CDR3 region has the DNA TGTGCCAGTAGTGCCAGAGCGGGACCGGGGACCGGGGAGCTGTTTTTT. Translation: CASSARAGPGTGELFF. Full variable domain (outside the CDR3, taken from reference TRBV19 and TRBJ2-2): DGGITQSPKYLFRKEGQNVTLSCEQNLNHDAMYWYRQDPGQGLRLIYYSQIVNDFQKGDIAEGYSVSREKKESFPLTVTSAQKNPTAFYLCASSARAGPGTGELFFGEGSRLTVL.